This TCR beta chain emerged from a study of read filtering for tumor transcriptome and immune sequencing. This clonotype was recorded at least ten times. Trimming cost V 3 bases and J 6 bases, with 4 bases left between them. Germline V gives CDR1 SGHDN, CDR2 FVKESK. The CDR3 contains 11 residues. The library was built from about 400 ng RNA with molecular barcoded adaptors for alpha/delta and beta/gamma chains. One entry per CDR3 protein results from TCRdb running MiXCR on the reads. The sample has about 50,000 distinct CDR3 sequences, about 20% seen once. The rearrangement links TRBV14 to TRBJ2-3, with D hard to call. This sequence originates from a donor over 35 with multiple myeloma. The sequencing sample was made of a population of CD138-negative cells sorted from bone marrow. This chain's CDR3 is CASSHLDTQYF. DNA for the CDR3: TGTGCCAGCAGCCATCTCGATACGCAGTATTTT. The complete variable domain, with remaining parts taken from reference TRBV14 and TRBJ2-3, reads EAGVTQFPSHSVIEKGQTVTLRCDPISGHDNLYWYRRVMGKEIKFLLHFVKESKQDESGMPNNRFLAERTGGTYSTLKVQPAELEDSGVYFCASSHLDTQYFGPGTRLTVL.